What follows describes a single TCR beta chain. This clonotype appeared a few times. Its antigen target is currently unknown. One base away there is no much larger clone; base qualities are not given. From the cysteine up to the phenylalanine, the CDR3 has a length of 15 residues. Only CDR3 DNA remains: 45 bases, in frame from the first base. CDR1 and CDR2 (SGHRS, YFSETQ) derive from the germline V gene. Trimming accounts for 0 bases at V and 0 bases at J, while the number of junction bases matched to no gene is 3. The entry originates in a study of early T cells in non-severe SARS-CoV-2 infection (dated by TCRdb to the early 2020s). Looking at the study overall: Because TCR sequencing was done on bulk RNA from unsorted whole blood, the alpha and beta chains could not be paired.

A case-control design nested within a healthcare worker cohort in London, UK, was used, with weekly nasopharyngeal swab PCR tests and blood sampling performed. Healthcare workers were recruited between 23 and 31 March 2020, during the week of the UK lockdown, and were followed weekly for up to roughly 15 weeks. Receptors were amplified or captured by 5' RACE. The reads were generated on a NextSeq 500. Unique molecular identifiers were attached to individual cDNA molecules in the TCR library protocol so that sequencing error and PCR bias could be corrected. Sequencing covered both TCR alpha and beta chains, and within each sample the abundances of alpha and beta sequences were tightly co-correlated. The published analysis was carried out like this. Decombinator V4 was used to annotate the V gene, J gene and CDR3 of the TCR sequences. Expanded TCRs were defined as changing significantly between any two time points under a Poisson model with p below 0.0001. Abundances of TCRs were expressed as counts per million after normalisation to the total number of TCRs sequenced in each sample. MAIT TCRs were defined by TRAV1-2 paired with TRAJ12, TRAJ20 or TRAJ33, and iNKT TCRs by TRAV10 paired with TRAJ18. VDJdb, accessed 1 November 2021, was searched for CMV, EBV and SARS-CoV-2 annotated TCRs, with TCRs annotated for multiple antigens excluded. TCRdb trimmed public reads at Q25 via fastp, called clones via MiXCR and kept in-frame beta chains. Rows merge per CDR3 protein into single entries with the most common DNA and genes. The V and J calls shown here were made by TCRdb, not taken from the authors' results. This sample gives about 66,000 distinct CDR3 sequences in total; 20% to 25% of them show up just once. 16% of the sample comes from the top ten.

Study-level results and caveats: VDJdb matching was skewed toward anti-spike CD8 responses and likely underestimated virus-specific expansions by missing private and CD4 specificities.

Recombination connected TRBV5-1 to TRBJ2-7, and 7 junction bases match TRBD1. The sequence was collected from an adult who was a healthcare worker with PCR-confirmed SARS-CoV-2 infection or an uninfected control (not recorded which). Sequences were derived from whole blood, sampled at baseline. The nucleotide sequence reads TGCGCCAGCAGCTTGGGACAGGGAAGCTCCTACGAGCAGTACTTC. Translated, it gives CASSLGQGSSYEQYF.